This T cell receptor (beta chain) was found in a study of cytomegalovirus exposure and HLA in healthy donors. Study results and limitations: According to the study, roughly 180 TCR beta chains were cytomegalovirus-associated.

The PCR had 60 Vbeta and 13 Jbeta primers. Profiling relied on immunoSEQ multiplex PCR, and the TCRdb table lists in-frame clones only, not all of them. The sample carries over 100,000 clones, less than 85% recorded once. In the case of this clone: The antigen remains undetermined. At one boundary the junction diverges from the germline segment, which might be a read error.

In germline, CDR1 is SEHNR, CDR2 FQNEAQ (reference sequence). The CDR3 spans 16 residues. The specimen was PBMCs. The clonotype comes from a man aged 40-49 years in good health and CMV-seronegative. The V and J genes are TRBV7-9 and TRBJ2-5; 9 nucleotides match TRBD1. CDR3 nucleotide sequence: TGTTCCAGCAGCCCTACGGGACAGGGAGAAGTGGAGACCCAGTACTTC. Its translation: CSSSPTGQGEVETQYF.